These 25 T cell receptor beta chains originate from one sample sequenced in a study of cytomegalovirus exposure and HLA in healthy donors. PCR primers comprised 60 Vbeta and 13 Jbeta primers. Method: immunoSEQ multiplex PCR; TCRdb's copy keeps in-frame clones and lacks some. The table has some 150,000 clones, over 65% seen once. Input material: PBMCs. These TCRs come from a man aged 35 to 55 in good health and CMV-seronegative.

The chain carries TRBV19 and TRBJ2-2; 11 bases agree with TRBD1. There are 15 residues in the CDR3. Germline CDR1 reads LNHDA; CDR2 reads SQIVND (reference sequence). The trim removed 9 bases at V and 6 bases at J, leaving 9 bases unmatched. CDR3 nucleotides: TGTGCCAGCAATCGGGACAGGGGGTACCCCGGGGAGCTGTTTTTT. This codes for CASNRDRGYPGELFF.

The rearrangement uses TRBV9 and TRBJ2-2; D ambiguous. There are 14 residues in the CDR3. The germline CDR1 and CDR2 sequences are SGDLS and YYNGEE. The V end was cut by 0 bases, the J end by 1 base, with 4 bases between. The CDR3, as DNA: TGTGCCAGCAGCGTAGGAGGGAACACCGGGGAGCTGTTTTTT. Translating it yields CASSVGGNTGELFF.

The chain joins TRBV2 to TRBJ1-5; TRBD1 aligns across 7 bases. CDR3 length equals 13 residues. Unmatched junction bases numbered 3, after V lost 5 bases and J lost 5 bases. The germline V gene encodes CDR1 SNHLY and CDR2 FYNNEI. The chain's CDR3 is CASSIGQDQPQHF. CDR3 in DNA: TGTGCCAGCAGTATTGGACAGGATCAGCCCCAGCATTTT.

Turning to this clone: At one end the junction does not follow the germline gene, possibly because of a read error. In DNA form, the CDR3 reads TGTGCCAGCAGCTTAGGGTTCAGGGGCACAGGTGGCCACACCTTC. This gives the protein CASSLGFRGTGGHTF. The chain employs TRBV5-8 and TRBJ1-2, with D perhaps matching TRBD1 (6 bases). Germline V CDR1 and CDR2: SGHTS, YDEGEE. CDR3 size: 15 residues.

The V gene is TRBV4-1, the J gene TRBJ2-1, with D perhaps TRBD2 (5 bases). The germline gives CDR1 MGHRA, CDR2 YSYEKL. V lost 4 bases and J 2 bases, leaving 9 bases between the germline ends. This CDR3 contains 14 residues. DNA for the CDR3: TGCGCCAGCAGCCCCCTACTAGCCTACAATGAGCAGTTCTTC. It specifies CASSPLLAYNEQFF.

On this clone itself: The junction departs from germline at one end; a sequencing error may be responsible. The V call is TRBV7-7, the J call TRBJ2-1, with a possible D match to TRBD2 (6 bases). Germline values: CDR1 SSHAT, CDR2 FNYEAQ (reference sequence). The length of the CDR3 is 14 residues. CDR3 sequence reads: CASSLVAGNNEQFF. The CDR3 DNA reads as TGTGCTAGCAGCTTAGTGGCGGGGAACAATGAGCAGTTCTTC.

The V gene is TRBV7-3, the J gene TRBJ2-2; D might be TRBD2 (6 bases). Trimming left V 5 bases short and J 6 bases short, with 10 bases between. The CDR3 spans 13 residues. Germline assignment: CDR1 SGHTA and CDR2 FQGTGA. The CDR3 protein is CASSIWGAGELFF. CDR3 sequence (DNA): TGTGCCAGCAGCATTTGGGGGGCCGGGGAGCTGTTTTTT.

This chain connects TRBV28 to TRBJ2-3; 7 nucleotides match TRBD2. The CDR3 sequence is 18 residues long. J lost 5 bases, V lost 5 bases, and 19 bases had no gene match. Germline V gene lookup returns CDR1 MDHEN and CDR2 SYDVKM. CDR3 residues: CASSVSGGGRRAGDTQYF. Here the CDR3 DNA reads TGTGCCAGCAGTGTTTCCGGCGGGGGTCGGCGGGCTGGAGATACGCAGTATTTT.

The chain carries TRBV7-6 and TRBJ2-1, with D hard to call. This CDR3 contains 13 residues. V lost 8 bases and J lost 2, with 10 bases in between. CDR1 and CDR2 from the germline V gene are SGHVS and FNYEAQ. The CDR3 here is CASASETYNEQFF. DNA of the CDR3: TGTGCCAGCGCAAGCGAGACCTACAATGAGCAGTTCTTC. Looking up the rest from reference TRBV7-6 and TRBJ2-1 gives the full variable domain: GAGVSQSPRYKVTKRGQDVALRCDPISGHVSLYWYRQALGQGPEFLTYFNYEAQQDKSGLPNDRFSAERPEGSISTLTIQRTEQRDSAMYRCASASETYNEQFFGPGTRLTVL.

V and J are TRBV7-8 and TRBJ2-1; D is perhaps TRBD2 (5 bases). Germline-derived CDR1 and CDR2 are SGHVS and FQNEAQ. V was trimmed by 0 bases and J by 9 bases, leaving 6 bases between them. This CDR3 comprises 12 residues. The CDR3: CASSLAGSEQFF. The CDR3 DNA reads TGTGCCAGCAGCTTAGCGGGGAGTGAGCAGTTCTTC. Using reference TRBV7-8 and TRBJ2-1 for the parts outside the CDR3, the full variable domain is GAGVSQSPRYKVAKRGQDVALRCDPISGHVSLFWYQQALGQGPEFLTYFQNEAQLDKSGLPSDRFFAERPEGSVSTLKIQRTQQEDSAVYLCASSLAGSEQFFGPGTRLTVL.

The chain's CDR3 is CASSLGVGEQFF. Here the CDR3 DNA reads TGTGCCAGCAGCCTAGGGGTTGGGGAGCAGTTCTTC. The rearrangement uses TRBV5-6 and TRBJ2-1, with a weak D call TRBD1 (5 bases). This CDR3 spans 12 amino acids. V dropped 4 bases and J dropped 10 bases, with 12 bases sitting between them. CDR1 SGHDT and CDR2 YYEEEE come from the germline V gene.

The chain employs TRBV27 and TRBJ1-2; D possibly corresponds to TRBD1 (6 bases). Trimming stripped 5 bases from V and 0 bases from J, with 16 bases between. The germline V gene has CDR1 MNHEY and CDR2 SMNVEV (reference sequence). CDR3 length equals 16 residues. The CDR3 region is CASSPTRTVANYGYTF. The CDR3 DNA reads as TGTGCCAGCAGTCCCACGAGGACAGTAGCTAACTATGGCTACACCTTC.

The sample holds a few counts of this clone. J is TRBJ1-2 and V is TRBV6-6; 8 bases map to TRBD1. From germline, CDR1 is MNHNY and CDR2 SVGAGI (reference sequence). This CDR3 comprises 14 residues. V was pared by 1 base and J by 3 bases, with 1 base of the junction left unmatched. The CDR3 here is CASSYWDRHYGYTF. The CDR3 nucleotides are TGTGCCAGCAGTTACTGGGACAGGCACTATGGCTACACCTTC.

This chain uses TRBV7-2 with TRBJ2-1; 11 bases line up with TRBD2. V lost 5 bases, J lost 2 bases, and 5 bases stayed unmatched. Germline CDR1 is SGHTA and CDR2 is FQGNSA. This CDR3 is 16 amino acids long. CDR3 DNA sequence: TGTGCCAGCAGCGTTAGCGGGGGGGCTACCTACAATGAGCAGTTCTTC. It translates to CASSVSGGATYNEQFF. The whole variable domain, remainder taken from reference TRBV7-2 and TRBJ2-1, is GAGVSQSPSNKVTEKGKDVELRCDPISGHTALYWYRQSLGQGLEFLIYFQGNSAPDKSGLPSDRFSAERTGGSVSTLTIQRTQQEDSAVYLCASSVSGGATYNEQFFGPGTRLTVL.

There are a few counts of this clone. The chain combines TRBV7-3 with TRBJ2-2; D is perhaps TRBD2 (5 bases). The germline V gene has CDR1 SGHTA and CDR2 FQGTGA. CDR3 length: 15 residues. V shed 5 bases and J shed 1 base, with 11 bases lying between them. CDR3 DNA sequence: TGTGCCAGCAGCCCCGGCGGGCAGAACACCGGGGAGCTGTTTTTT. Amino acid sequence: CASSPGGQNTGELFF.

This chain links TRBV15 with TRBJ1-6, with TRBD1 as a possible D gene (6 bases). Germline CDR1 reads LNHNV; CDR2 reads YYDKDF (reference sequence). The CDR3 loop spans 14 amino acids. The ends were cut back, 4 bases at V and 7 bases at J, with 11 bases in the middle. The CDR3 region has the DNA TGTGCCACCAGCATGAGCAGGGGAAATTCACCCCTCCACTTT. It translates to CATSMSRGNSPLHF.

The chain is built from TRBV7-2 and TRBJ2-3; maybe TRBD2 (5 bases). This CDR3 comprises 13 residues. The germline CDR1 and CDR2 sequences are SGHTA and FQGNSA. V was shortened by 4 bases and J by 6 bases, with 11 bases between the two germline ends. The CDR3 sequence: CASSSSPGDTQYF. The DNA of the CDR3 is TGTGCCAGCAGCTCCTCCCCGGGGGATACGCAGTATTTT. Drawing the rest from reference TRBV7-2 and TRBJ2-3, the complete variable domain is GAGVSQSPSNKVTEKGKDVELRCDPISGHTALYWYRQSLGQGLEFLIYFQGNSAPDKSGLPSDRFSAERTGGSVSTLTIQRTQQEDSAVYLCASSSSPGDTQYFGPGTRLTVL.

The rearrangement links TRBV5-1 to TRBJ2-7; 7 nucleotides agree with TRBD2. Germline CDR1 SGHRS, CDR2 YFSETQ. CDR3 length equals 14 residues. V lost 0 bases to trimming and J lost 7 bases; unmatched junction nucleotides: 7. CDR3 bases: TGCGCCAGCAGCTTGGAAGGCGGGGGTGGAGAGCAGTACTTC. Translation: CASSLEGGGGEQYF.

The chain is built from TRBV15 and TRBJ1-5, with 8 bases aligning to TRBD1. CDR3 length: 16 residues. Losses at the gene ends were 1 base for V and 3 bases for J; bases not matched to a gene: 5. Germline CDR1 is LNHNV and CDR2 is YYDKDF (reference sequence). CDR3 sequence reads: CATSRGTGGPNQPQHF. DNA of the CDR3: TGTGCCACCAGCAGAGGCACAGGGGGGCCCAATCAGCCCCAGCATTTT.

The chain recombines TRBV2 with TRBJ2-5; 9 bases fit TRBD1. CDR1 and CDR2 from the germline V gene are SNHLY and FYNNEI. The CDR3 is 14 residues long. Trimming took 6 bases from V and 2 from J; bases not matched to a gene: 4. The CDR3 is CASRRDRAQETQYF. The CDR3 DNA reads as TGTGCCAGCAGGAGGGACAGGGCACAAGAGACCCAGTACTTC.

The CDR3 protein is CASSPTSGRHSFYEQYF. For the CDR3, the DNA is TGTGCCAGTAGTCCGACTAGCGGGAGGCACTCCTTCTACGAGCAGTACTTC. This rearrangement joins TRBV19 to TRBJ2-7, with TRBD2 identical over 13 bases. The junction had 10 bases not matched to a gene; V was cut back by 5 bases and J by 3 bases. CDR1 is LNHDA and CDR2 is SQIVND in the germline V gene (reference sequence). This CDR3 is built from 17 residues. Drawing the rest from reference TRBV19 and TRBJ2-7, the complete variable domain is DGGITQSPKYLFRKEGQNVTLSCEQNLNHDAMYWYRQDPGQGLRLIYYSQIVNDFQKGDIAEGYSVSREKKESFPLTVTSAQKNPTAFYLCASSPTSGRHSFYEQYFGPGTRLTVT.

The rearrangement links TRBV13 to TRBJ2-7; perhaps TRBD1 as D (6 bases). Trimming removed 5 bases from V and 1 base from J, with 12 bases in between. This CDR3 has 14 amino acids. CDR1 and CDR2 from the germline V gene are PRHDT and FYEKMQ (reference sequence). CDR3 amino acids: CASSPPGESYEQYF. The CDR3 DNA reads TGTGCCAGCAGCCCCCCAGGGGAGTCCTACGAGCAGTACTTC.

J is TRBJ2-1 and V is TRBV6-1; 8 nucleotides agree with TRBD1. Germline CDR1 MNHNS, CDR2 SASEGT. The CDR3 loop spans 14 amino acids. J gave up 3 bases and V 7 bases, and 5 bases lay outside the gene matches. CDR3 nucleotide sequence: TGTGCCAGCATCCCCGGGACAGGCTACAATGAGCAGTTCTTC. This sequence encodes CASIPGTGYNEQFF.

This clone was detected only a few times. The chain is built from TRBV7-2 and TRBJ2-1; the match to TRBD1 covers 9 bases. Germline V gene data show CDR1 as SGHTA and CDR2 as FQGNSA. The CDR3 runs 15 residues. V was pared by 5 bases and J by 8 bases, with 10 bases of the junction left unmatched. Here the CDR3 DNA reads TGTGCCAGCAGCCAATGGGACAGGGTTGAAGATGAGCAGTTCTTC. This codes for CASSQWDRVEDEQFF.

As DNA, the CDR3 is TGTGCCAGCAGCTTAAGGGAGCGGGAGTTCCAAACCGGGGAGCTGTTTTTT. This codes for CASSLREREFQTGELFF. This chain links TRBV7-9 with TRBJ2-2; 8 bases fit TRBD2. V lost 2 bases and J lost 5; bases outside the gene matches: 10. The CDR3 is made up of 17 amino acids. Germline CDR1 reads SEHNR; CDR2 reads FQNEAQ (reference sequence). The full variable domain, its missing parts supplied by reference TRBV7-9 and TRBJ2-2, is DTGVSQNPRHKITKRGQNVTFRCDPISEHNRLYWYRQTLGQGPEFLTYFQNEAQLEKSRLLSDRFSAERPKGSFSTLEIQRTEQGDSAMYLCASSLREREFQTGELFFGEGSRLTVL.